These T cell receptor beta chains were read from a single sample in a study of blood T cells in healthy people across ages. One entry per CDR3 protein results from TCRdb running MiXCR on the 5' RACE reads. Counted here are under 2,000,000 distinct CDR3 sequences, around half occurring once; the ten biggest clones make up 2.1%. Sequencing used blood. These receptors came from a woman between 40 and 50 years old in good health. CDR3s include the opening cysteine and the closing phenylalanine or tryptophan. Fields, in order: J gene, clone size, CDR3 length, D gene, V gene, CDR3 DNA, CDR3 protein. D genes are given only for firm matches. Where a row states a size, it is once, few, many or the class of an expanded clone; other rows omit it.

TRBJ2-1 - 13 - TRBV20-1 TGCAGTGCTAGAGATTCGGTAGGGGAAGAGCAGTTCTTC CSARDSVGEEQFF
TRBJ2-4 - 18 TRBD1 TRBV6-2/TRBV6-3 TGTGCCAGCATGTTCGGGACAGGAGGGCCTTTAGCCAAAAACATTCAGTACTTC CASMFGTGGPLAKNIQYF
TRBJ2-1 - 14 - TRBV27 TGTGCCAGCAGCCTGAGACTAGAGCGCAATGAGCAGTTCTTC CASSLRLERNEQFF
TRBJ2-7 few 13 - TRBV28 TGTGCCAGCAAGGGGTGGGCAGACTACGAGCAGTACTTC CASKGWADYEQYF
TRBJ2-5 - 10 - TRBV29-1 TGCAGCGTTGCTTGGGAGACCCAGTACTTC CSVAWETQYF
TRBJ2-1 - 15 TRBD1 TRBV6-2/TRBV6-3 TGTGCCAGCACCGAGGACAGGTCCTACTACAATGAGCAGTTCTTC CASTEDRSYYNEQFF
TRBJ2-1 - 18 - TRBV6-5 TGTGCCAGCAGCTACTCGACGGCAGGACAGAGCTCCTACAATGAGCAGTTCTTC CASSYSTAGQSSYNEQFF
TRBJ2-1 few 17 - TRBV11-2 TGTGCCAGCAGCTTAGTAAAGGGGCGTCCTGAGTGGAATGAGCAGTTCTTC CASSLVKGRPEWNEQFF
TRBJ1-2 - 15 - TRBV21-1 TGTGCCAGCAGCTCCCGGGACAGACCGTTCTATGGCTACACCTTC CASSSRDRPFYGYTF
TRBJ2-5 many 13 - TRBV7-2 TGTGCCAGCAGCTTACGAAGGGAGGAGACCCAGTACTTC CASSLRREETQYF
TRBJ2-6 - 18 TRBD1 TRBV7-2 TGTGCCAGCAGCCCATGGGACAGCTCCTACTCTGGGGCCAACGTCCTGACTTTC CASSPWDSSYSGANVLTF
TRBJ2-4 few 16 - TRBV6-5 TGTGCCAGCAGAAGATCCTGGACCCAGGGCAAAAACATTCAGTACTTC CASRRSWTQGKNIQYF
TRBJ2-5 - 14 TRBD1 TRBV20-1 TGCAGTGCTACGGAGACAGGGAAATGGGAGACCCAGTACTTC CSATETGKWETQYF
TRBJ2-3 - 16 TRBD2 TRBV4-1 TGCGCCAGCAGCCATACCGGGACTAGCGACACAGATACGCAGTATTTT CASSHTGTSDTDTQYF
TRBJ1-2 - 16 TRBD1 TRBV7-9 TGTGCCAGCAGCCCCCGGACAGGGGAGCAACACTATGGCTACACCTTC CASSPRTGEQHYGYTF
TRBJ2-7 - 15 TRBD2 TRBV6-6 TGTGCCAGCAGCCTAACTAGCGGGGGACAAGAGATCCAGTACTTC CASSLTSGGQEIQYF
TRBJ1-2 - 17 - TRBV4-1 TGCGCCAGCAGCCAAGATGGAGGGTCGCGGCCTTTTGGGGGCTACACCTTC CASSQDGGSRPFGGYTF
TRBJ2-7 - 16 - TRBV6-5 TGTGCCAGCACCACCAGGAGGACATGGGGTCTCTACGAGCAGTACTTC CASTTRRTWGLYEQYF
TRBJ2-3 few 15 - TRBV9 TGTGCCAGCAGCCCGGACACTGGTAGCACAGATACGCAGTATTTT CASSPDTGSTDTQYF
TRBJ1-6 few 17 TRBD1 TRBV28 TGTGCCAGCAGTTTAACGGGACAGGGTGGGGATAATTCACCCCTCCACTTT CASSLTGQGGDNSPLHF
TRBJ2-3 few 13 TRBD2 TRBV29-1 TGCAGCGTTGCTAATCGGGGGGGAGATACGCAGTATTTT CSVANRGGDTQYF
TRBJ2-5 - 13 - TRBV20-1 TGCAGTGCTAGTTACAGGGACGCGAAGACCCAGTACTTC CSASYRDAKTQYF
TRBJ2-7 - 15 - TRBV5-5 TGTGCCAGCAGCTTTTTTCTGGGTTCGGGCTACGAGCAGTACTTC CASSFFLGSGYEQYF
TRBJ1-2 - 15 TRBD1 TRBV5-6 TGTGCCAGCAGCTTATTCGACAGGGCTTACTATGGCTACACCTTC CASSLFDRAYYGYTF
TRBJ2-5 many 12 - TRBV7-2 TGCGCCAGCAGCCTTGGGACAGAGACCCAGTACTTC CASSLGTETQYF
TRBJ2-5 - 14 - TRBV10-3 TGTGCCATAGGGCAGGGGGGCGGGCAAGAGACCCAGTACTTC CAIGQGGGQETQYF
TRBJ2-3 - 13 TRBD1 TRBV20-1 TGCAGTTCCAGACAGGGTTCCACAGATACGCAGTATTTT CSSRQGSTDTQYF
TRBJ2-5 - 14 - TRBV6-2/TRBV6-3 TGTGCCAGCAGCTTCAATGGGTGGCAAGAGACCCAGTACTTC CASSFNGWQETQYF
TRBJ2-5 - 15 - TRBV21-1 TGTGCCAGCAGCAAAAGGGGACTAGCGGAAGAGACCCAGTACTTC CASSKRGLAEETQYF
TRBJ2-3 many 15 TRBD1 TRBV20-1 TGCAGTGCTAGAGAACAGGGGGTATTCGTAGATACGCAGTATTTT CSAREQGVFVDTQYF
TRBJ1-2 - 16 TRBD1 TRBV25-1 TGTGCCAGCAGGGGGACAGGGGGCGCCTTATCGGCTGGCTACACCTTC CASRGTGGALSAGYTF
TRBJ1-2 - 15 - TRBV7-6 TGTGCCAGCAGCTCATATACTGACTCGACAGTTGGCTACACCTTC CASSSYTDSTVGYTF
TRBJ2-1 once 14 TRBD1 TRBV25-1 TGTGCCAGCAGAGCGACAGGGGCCTACAATGAGCAGTTCTTC CASRATGAYNEQFF
TRBJ2-7 few 13 - TRBV4-2 TGTGCCAGCAGCCAAGGCACAGGGTGGGAGCAGTACTTC CASSQGTGWEQYF
TRBJ2-1 - 18 TRBD1 TRBV20-1 TGCAGTGCTAGAGACCAGAACACCGGGACAGGGATAAACAATGAGCAGTTCTTC CSARDQNTGTGINNEQFF
TRBJ1-6 few 19 - TRBV7-4 TGTGCCAGCAGCTTAGGTCTAACTGGACTTCCATCATATAATTCACCCCTCCACTTT CASSLGLTGLPSYNSPLHF
TRBJ2-6 - 15 - TRBV6-5 TGTGCCAGTAAGATCAAAGGCTCTGGGGCCAACGTCCTGACTTTC CASKIKGSGANVLTF
TRBJ2-7 few 14 TRBD2 TRBV20-1 TGCAGTGCTTACACTAGCGGGGGGGACTACGAGCAGTACTTC CSAYTSGGDYEQYF
TRBJ2-5 - 16 TRBD2 TRBV27 TGTGCCAGCAGTTTTCGGGGGGGCCCTTCTGGGGAGACCCAGTACTTC CASSFRGGPSGETQYF
TRBJ2-4 - 16 - TRBV13 TGTGCCAGCAACAATCAAACTTTACGAACCAAAAACATTCAGTACTTC CASNNQTLRTKNIQYF
TRBJ1-6 once 14 - TRBV7-9 TGTGCCAGCAGTGAAGGGCCAGCCAATTCACCCCTCCACTTT CASSEGPANSPLHF
TRBJ1-2 - 16 TRBD1 TRBV28 TGTGCCAGCAGTTCGGACAGGGGTCCGTCTAACTATGGCTACACCTTC CASSSDRGPSNYGYTF
TRBJ2-3 - 15 - TRBV6-2/TRBV6-3 TGTGCCAGCAGTTACCAGGCAGGGGCGGGAGATACGCAGTATTTT CASSYQAGAGDTQYF
TRBJ2-5 - 16 - TRBV25-1 TGTGCCAGCAGTCCGGGCGAGGACAGACGCCAAGAGACCCAGTACTTC CASSPGEDRRQETQYF
TRBJ2-3 - 16 - TRBV5-1 TGCGCCAGCAGCCCCGTGGGCACGCAGTCCCCAGATACGCAGTATTTT CASSPVGTQSPDTQYF
TRBJ2-3 - 15 - TRBV28 TGTGCCAGCAGTTTATTCCTAGGAAGCACAGATACGCAGTATTTT CASSLFLGSTDTQYF
TRBJ2-5 few 13 - TRBV7-2 TGTGCCAGCAGCCCTCTAGCGAGGGAGACCCAGTACTTC CASSPLARETQYF
TRBJ2-5 few 13 - TRBV20-1 TGCAGTGCTAGAGATTGGGGAGAAGAGACCCAGTACTTC CSARDWGEETQYF
TRBJ2-7 - 14 - TRBV5-1 TGCGCCAGCACCGACCAAAAGGGGGGCCACGAGCAGTACTTC CASTDQKGGHEQYF
TRBJ2-7 - 13 - TRBV20-1 TGCAGTGCTAGCCCCTCCCAGGCCTACGAGCAGTACTTC CSASPSQAYEQYF
TRBJ2-4 - 16 - TRBV11-2 TGTGCCAGCAGCCAAGACAGGAGACTAGCCAAAAACATTCAGTACTTC CASSQDRRLAKNIQYF
TRBJ2-3 few 18 - TRBV7-2 TGTGCCAGCAGCCCCATGCGGGCTAGAATTGTGGTCACAGATACGCAGTATTTT CASSPMRARIVVTDTQYF
TRBJ2-3 few 13 - TRBV29-1 TGCAGCGTTGAAGGACAGGTCTCAGATACGCAGTATTTT CSVEGQVSDTQYF
TRBJ1-1 - 15 - TRBV6-1 TGTGCCAGCAGTGATAGCGCGGCTTCGAACACTGAAGCTTTCTTT CASSDSAASNTEAFF
TRBJ2-5 - 14 TRBD2 TRBV28 TGTGCCAGCAGCTCACTAGCGGGGGGGAGTACCCAGTACTTC CASSSLAGGSTQYF
TRBJ2-2 - 15 - TRBV7-3 TGTGCCAGCAGCTTAACGGGGTCGGACACCGGGGAGCTGTTTTTT CASSLTGSDTGELFF
TRBJ1-2 - 15 - TRBV9 TGTGCCAGCAGCGTAGGGCCGGGGGCGGACTATGGCTACACCTTC CASSVGPGADYGYTF
TRBJ2-7 few 15 TRBD2 TRBV6-6 TGTGCCAGCAGTTACCCTAGGACGGGGGGGTACGAGCAGTACTTC CASSYPRTGGYEQYF
TRBJ1-2 - 13 - TRBV20-1 TGCAGTGCTAGTTTGGGGACGGCCTATGGCTACACCTTC CSASLGTAYGYTF
TRBJ1-2 - 15 - TRBV28 TGTGCCAGCAGTTCCCCAGGGGATAATAACTATGGCTACACCTTC CASSSPGDNNYGYTF